Below, 3 T cell receptor beta chains from the same sample are listed, as sequenced in a study of CD8+ T cells in alopecia areata. After isolation, RNA underwent reverse transcription to generate cDNA as the sequencing template. TCRdb keeps only in-frame clones here, not all; method: immunoSEQ multiplex PCR. The table shows approximately 180,000 clones, with about 63% occurring only once. The input for sequencing was CD4+ T cells sorted from blood, taken at week 0. Receptors originate from a human donor with alopecia areata.

This clone came up a few times. The V gene is TRBV6-6, the J gene TRBJ1-4, with 7 bases matching TRBD1. CDR3 length: 12 residues. Per germline, CDR1 MNHNY and CDR2 SVGAGI (reference sequence). Trimming cost V 6 bases and J 7 bases; bases outside gene matches: 2. Here the CDR3 DNA reads TGTGCCAGCAGGACAGGGCGTGAAAAACTGTTTTTT. Amino acid sequence: CASRTGREKLFF.

The chain combines TRBV7-2 with TRBJ1-5; D not certain. CDR1 is SGHTA, CDR2 FQGNSA, per germline. V lost 2 bases to trimming and J lost 6 bases, with 8 bases between them. This CDR3 is 13 amino acids long. In nucleotides, the CDR3 is TGTGCCAGCAGCTTAAATCACGGTCAGCCCCAGCATTTT. Amino acid sequence: CASSLNHGQPQHF.

This clone was recorded only once. The rearrangement uses TRBV10-3 and TRBJ2-1; D uncertain. The germline gives CDR1 ENHRY, CDR2 SYGVKD. The CDR3 has 11 amino acids. V lost 8 bases and J 6 bases, leaving 8 bases between the germline ends. The CDR3 region has the DNA TGTGCCATCTCGGACCTCAATGAGCAGTTCTTC. Encoded protein: CAISDLNEQFF.